Listed below are T cell receptor beta chains from one sample, sequenced in a study of OX40 agonist ivuxolimab in advanced cancers. Generated by immunoSEQ multiplex PCR, the TCRdb table keeps only in-frame clones and is missing some. The sample holds around 85,000 clones, about 89% seen once. The input for sequencing was CD4+ or CD8+ T cells sorted from blood, taken in a trial of the OX40 agonist ivuxolimab. These TCRs come from an adult with an advanced solid tumor such as melanoma, head and neck, liver or kidney cancer. The CDR3 runs from the conserved cysteine through the conserved F or W. A D gene is named only where the DNA matches it firmly. Size tells how often a clone was seen (once, few, many) or the class of an expanded clone, and some rows leave it out.

v_gene: TRBV4-3; j_gene: TRBJ2-3; d_gene: NA; abundance: NA; CDR3nt: TGCGCCAGCAGGGGACAGCGGGCTACGCAGTATTTT; CDR3aa: CASRGQRATQYF
v_gene: TRBV28; j_gene: TRBJ1-3; d_gene: NA; abundance: NA; CDR3nt: TGTGCCAGCAGTTCGACGACAGTCCGAGAGAACGCGAACACCATATATTTT; CDR3aa: CASSSTTVRENANTIYF
v_gene: TRBV5-6; j_gene: TRBJ2-5; d_gene: TRBD1; abundance: NA; CDR3nt: TGTGCCAGCAGCTATGGGATAGGGGGCTGGAAGACCCAGTACTTC; CDR3aa: CASSYGIGGWKTQYF
v_gene: TRBV28; j_gene: TRBJ2-4; d_gene: NA; abundance: NA; CDR3nt: TGTGCCAGCATGGGGCAGCGAGAACTAGCCAAAAACATTCAGTACTTC; CDR3aa: CASMGQRELAKNIQYF
v_gene: TRBV30; j_gene: TRBJ1-1; d_gene: NA; abundance: NA; CDR3nt: TGTGCCTGGAGTCCCTACGGGAACACTGAAGCTTTCTTT; CDR3aa: CAWSPYGNTEAFF
v_gene: TRBV6-6; j_gene: TRBJ2-1; d_gene: TRBD2; abundance: NA; CDR3nt: TGTGCCAGCAGTTACTCAGCGGGATCTCAATATGAGCAGTTCTTC; CDR3aa: CASSYSAGSQYEQFF
v_gene: TRBV6-5; j_gene: TRBJ2-1; d_gene: NA; abundance: NA; CDR3nt: TGTGCCAGCAGTTCTCAAACTGCATACAATGAGCAGTTCTTC; CDR3aa: CASSSQTAYNEQFF
v_gene: TRBV30; j_gene: TRBJ1-2; d_gene: TRBD1; abundance: NA; CDR3nt: TGTGCCTGGAGGGGGACAGGGGGTAGCTATGGCTACACCTTC; CDR3aa: CAWRGTGGSYGYTF
v_gene: TRBV4-2; j_gene: TRBJ1-1; d_gene: TRBD1; abundance: NA; CDR3nt: TGTGCCAGCAGCCAACCGGGACAGGAGCTGCCGAACACTGAAGCTTTCTTT; CDR3aa: CASSQPGQELPNTEAFF
v_gene: TRBV6-1; j_gene: TRBJ1-3; d_gene: NA; abundance: NA; CDR3nt: TGTGCCAGCAGTGAGACGGCTGTATCTGGAAACACCATATATTTT; CDR3aa: CASSETAVSGNTIYF
v_gene: TRBV6-5; j_gene: TRBJ1-4; d_gene: NA; abundance: NA; CDR3nt: TGTGCCAGCAGCCTCGTGGGGGGCTTGGATGAAAAACTGTTTTTT; CDR3aa: CASSLVGGLDEKLFF
v_gene: TRBV6-1; j_gene: TRBJ1-5; d_gene: NA; abundance: NA; CDR3nt: TGTGCCAGCAGTGCCGGGATGTTAATGGATCAGCCCCAGCATTTT; CDR3aa: CASSAGMLMDQPQHF
v_gene: TRBV4-1; j_gene: TRBJ1-5; d_gene: NA; abundance: NA; CDR3nt: TGCGCCAGCATGCCCGATGGGAAGCCCGGGGATCAGCCCCAGCATTTT; CDR3aa: CASMPDGKPGDQPQHF
v_gene: TRBV7-9; j_gene: TRBJ1-2; d_gene: NA; abundance: NA; CDR3nt: TGTGCCAGCAGCGCGCACGGGGCGAATGGAGAAAGCTACACCTTC; CDR3aa: CASSAHGANGESYTF
v_gene: TRBV9; j_gene: TRBJ1-1; d_gene: NA; abundance: NA; CDR3nt: TGTGCCAGCAGCTTAACTCAGGGGCACACTGAAGCTTTCTTT; CDR3aa: CASSLTQGHTEAFF
v_gene: TRBV2; j_gene: TRBJ2-2; d_gene: NA; abundance: once; CDR3nt: TGTGCCAGCAGTGAATTAGAGGGGGTAACTACCGGGGAGCTGTTTTTT; CDR3aa: CASSELEGVTTGELFF
v_gene: TRBV14; j_gene: TRBJ2-2; d_gene: TRBD1; abundance: NA; CDR3nt: TGTGCCAGCAGCCCGTGGACAGGGAGGCACACCGGGGAGCTGTTTTTT; CDR3aa: CASSPWTGRHTGELFF
v_gene: TRBV5-6; j_gene: TRBJ2-3; d_gene: NA; abundance: once; CDR3nt: TGTGCCAGCAGCTTCATAACAGATACGCAGTATTTT; CDR3aa: CASSFITDTQYF
v_gene: TRBV11-2; j_gene: TRBJ2-1; d_gene: NA; abundance: once; CDR3nt: TGTGCCAGCAGCTTAATCGGCGGGATTTGGAATGAGCAGTTCTTC; CDR3aa: CASSLIGGIWNEQFF
v_gene: TRBV4-3; j_gene: TRBJ2-1; d_gene: TRBD2; abundance: NA; CDR3nt: TGCGCCAGCAGCCAAGTATTTCCAGCGGGGTTAACCTACAATGAGCAGTTCTTC; CDR3aa: CASSQVFPAGLTYNEQFF
v_gene: TRBV6-1; j_gene: TRBJ1-5; d_gene: NA; abundance: once; CDR3nt: TGTGCCAGCAGTGAATTGGCCCATAGCAATCAGCCCCAGCATTTT; CDR3aa: CASSELAHSNQPQHF
v_gene: TRBV6-6; j_gene: TRBJ2-2; d_gene: NA; abundance: NA; CDR3nt: TGTGCCAGCAACCAACTAGCCCCCGGGGAGCTGTTTTTT; CDR3aa: CASNQLAPGELFF
v_gene: TRBV7-6; j_gene: TRBJ2-1; d_gene: NA; abundance: NA; CDR3nt: TGTGCCAGCAGCTTAGCGACTTTCAATGAGCAGTTCTTC; CDR3aa: CASSLATFNEQFF
v_gene: TRBV19; j_gene: TRBJ2-2; d_gene: NA; abundance: NA; CDR3nt: TGTGCCAGTAGTATTAGTTTGTTGGGCGAGGGGAAGGCCGGGGAGCTGTTTTTT; CDR3aa: CASSISLLGEGKAGELFF
v_gene: TRBV7-9; j_gene: TRBJ2-3; d_gene: NA; abundance: NA; CDR3nt: TGTGCCAGCAGCTTATTCGGGCACACAGATACGCAGTATTTT; CDR3aa: CASSLFGHTDTQYF
v_gene: TRBV11-2; j_gene: TRBJ2-1; d_gene: NA; abundance: NA; CDR3nt: TGTGCCAGCAGCTTAATGTGGAATGAGCAGTTCTTC; CDR3aa: CASSLMWNEQFF
v_gene: TRBV2; j_gene: TRBJ2-1; d_gene: NA; abundance: NA; CDR3nt: TGTGCCAGCAGTGAAGACCCACTATTTCTTGAGCAGTTCTTC; CDR3aa: CASSEDPLFLEQFF
v_gene: TRBV2; j_gene: TRBJ1-1; d_gene: TRBD1; abundance: NA; CDR3nt: TGTGCCAGAACAGGGGCGCGCGCTGAAGCTTTCTTT; CDR3aa: CARTGARAEAFF
v_gene: TRBV14; j_gene: TRBJ2-5; d_gene: NA; abundance: NA; CDR3nt: TGTGCCAGCAGCCAAGGAGCACAGCTAGAGACCCAGTACTTC; CDR3aa: CASSQGAQLETQYF
v_gene: TRBV11-2; j_gene: TRBJ2-2; d_gene: NA; abundance: NA; CDR3nt: TGTGCCAGCAGCTGGAGATCGGGGTTCGGCGGGGAGCTGTTTTTT; CDR3aa: CASSWRSGFGGELFF
v_gene: TRBV18; j_gene: TRBJ2-7; d_gene: NA; abundance: NA; CDR3nt: TGTGCCAGCTCACCTCGGAATTACGAGCAGTACTTC; CDR3aa: CASSPRNYEQYF
v_gene: TRBV28; j_gene: TRBJ2-1; d_gene: TRBD1; abundance: NA; CDR3nt: TGTGCCAGCAGTTTAGGGACAGAATACAATGAGCAGTTCTTC; CDR3aa: CASSLGTEYNEQFF
v_gene: TRBV4-1; j_gene: TRBJ1-1; d_gene: NA; abundance: few; CDR3nt: TGCGCCAGCAGCGACTCGTCGATGACAGAATATTTT; CDR3aa: CASSDSSMTEYF
v_gene: TRBV28; j_gene: TRBJ1-1; d_gene: NA; abundance: NA; CDR3nt: TGTGCCAGCAGTTTTTCGAGTGAAGCTTTCTTT; CDR3aa: CASSFSSEAFF
v_gene: TRBV13; j_gene: TRBJ1-6; d_gene: TRBD1; abundance: NA; CDR3nt: TGTGCCAGCAGCTTAACAGGGGGATATTCACCCCTCCACTTT; CDR3aa: CASSLTGGYSPLHF
v_gene: TRBV9; j_gene: TRBJ2-6; d_gene: NA; abundance: NA; CDR3nt: TGTGCCAGCAGCTTCCGACATGGCTCTGGGGCCAACGTCCTGACTTTC; CDR3aa: CASSFRHGSGANVLTF
v_gene: TRBV10-3; j_gene: TRBJ2-5; d_gene: TRBD2; abundance: NA; CDR3nt: TGTGCCATCAGTGGAGGACTAGCGGGGGGGCCATGGCAAGAGACCCAGTACTTC; CDR3aa: CAISGGLAGGPWQETQYF
v_gene: TRBV29-1; j_gene: TRBJ1-2; d_gene: NA; abundance: NA; CDR3nt: TGCAGCGTTGAGGGAAAGAATGGCTACACCTTC; CDR3aa: CSVEGKNGYTF
v_gene: TRBV2; j_gene: TRBJ2-1; d_gene: NA; abundance: NA; CDR3nt: TGTGCCAGCAGTGCTTTAGGCGAGCAGTTCTTC; CDR3aa: CASSALGEQFF
v_gene: TRBV7-9; j_gene: TRBJ1-2; d_gene: NA; abundance: few; CDR3nt: TGTGCCAGCGGTATAGAGGGGATCTTACATGGCTACACCTTC; CDR3aa: CASGIEGILHGYTF
v_gene: TRBV6-6; j_gene: TRBJ1-2; d_gene: TRBD1; abundance: NA; CDR3nt: TGTGCCAGCAGTCAGACAGGGTTCTATGGCTACACCTTC; CDR3aa: CASSQTGFYGYTF
v_gene: TRBV9; j_gene: TRBJ1-6; d_gene: NA; abundance: NA; CDR3nt: TGTGCCAGCAGCGTTGAACCCAATTTGGATTCACCCCTCCACTTT; CDR3aa: CASSVEPNLDSPLHF
v_gene: TRBV7-2; j_gene: TRBJ1-2; d_gene: NA; abundance: NA; CDR3nt: TGTGCCAGCAGCTACCCCGCCAGGGGAAACTATGGCTACACCTTC; CDR3aa: CASSYPARGNYGYTF
v_gene: TRBV2; j_gene: TRBJ2-1; d_gene: TRBD2; abundance: NA; CDR3nt: TGTGCCAGCAGTGGAACGGGAGGGCCTTTTAATGAGCAGTTCTTC; CDR3aa: CASSGTGGPFNEQFF
v_gene: TRBV7-9; j_gene: TRBJ1-1; d_gene: NA; abundance: NA; CDR3nt: TGTGCCAGCAGCTTAGGGGGTAGCACTGAAGCTTTCTTT; CDR3aa: CASSLGGSTEAFF
v_gene: TRBV11-2; j_gene: TRBJ1-1; d_gene: NA; abundance: NA; CDR3nt: TGTGCCAGCAGCTTAGGAGTGCCGGGAGAAGCTTTCTTT; CDR3aa: CASSLGVPGEAFF
v_gene: TRBV7-9; j_gene: TRBJ2-2; d_gene: NA; abundance: NA; CDR3nt: TGTGCCAGCAGCTTAATATCCGGGGAGCTGTTTTTT; CDR3aa: CASSLISGELFF
v_gene: TRBV7-8; j_gene: TRBJ2-5; d_gene: NA; abundance: NA; CDR3nt: TGTGCCAGCAGCTTAGCGGGATTGGGGTATGAGACCCAGTACTTC; CDR3aa: CASSLAGLGYETQYF